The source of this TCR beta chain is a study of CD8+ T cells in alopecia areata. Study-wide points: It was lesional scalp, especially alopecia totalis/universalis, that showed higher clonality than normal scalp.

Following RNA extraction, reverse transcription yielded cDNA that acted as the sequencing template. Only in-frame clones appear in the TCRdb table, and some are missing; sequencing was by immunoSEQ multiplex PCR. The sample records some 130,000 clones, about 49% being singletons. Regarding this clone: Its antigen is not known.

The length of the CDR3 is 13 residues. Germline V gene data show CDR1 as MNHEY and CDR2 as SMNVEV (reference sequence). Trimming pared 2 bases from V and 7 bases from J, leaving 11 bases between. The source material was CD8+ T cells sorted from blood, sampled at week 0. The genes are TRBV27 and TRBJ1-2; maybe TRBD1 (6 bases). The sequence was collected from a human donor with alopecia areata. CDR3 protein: CASSLGGWGGYTF. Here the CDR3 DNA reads TGTGCCAGCAGTTTAGGGGGCTGGGGTGGCTACACCTTC.